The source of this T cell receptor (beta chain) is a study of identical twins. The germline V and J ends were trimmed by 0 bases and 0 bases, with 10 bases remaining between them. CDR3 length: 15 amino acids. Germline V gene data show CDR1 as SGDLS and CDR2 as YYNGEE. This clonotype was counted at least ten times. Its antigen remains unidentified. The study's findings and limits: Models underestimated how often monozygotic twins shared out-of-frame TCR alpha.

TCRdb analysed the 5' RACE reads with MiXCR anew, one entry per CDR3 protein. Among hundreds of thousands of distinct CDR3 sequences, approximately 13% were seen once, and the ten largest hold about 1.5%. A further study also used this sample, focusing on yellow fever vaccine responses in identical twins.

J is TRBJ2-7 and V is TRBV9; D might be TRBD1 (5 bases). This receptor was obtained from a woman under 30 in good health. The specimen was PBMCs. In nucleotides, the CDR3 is TGTGCCAGCAGCGTAGGTCCAGGGCTCTCCTACGAGCAGTACTTC. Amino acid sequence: CASSVGPGLSYEQYF.